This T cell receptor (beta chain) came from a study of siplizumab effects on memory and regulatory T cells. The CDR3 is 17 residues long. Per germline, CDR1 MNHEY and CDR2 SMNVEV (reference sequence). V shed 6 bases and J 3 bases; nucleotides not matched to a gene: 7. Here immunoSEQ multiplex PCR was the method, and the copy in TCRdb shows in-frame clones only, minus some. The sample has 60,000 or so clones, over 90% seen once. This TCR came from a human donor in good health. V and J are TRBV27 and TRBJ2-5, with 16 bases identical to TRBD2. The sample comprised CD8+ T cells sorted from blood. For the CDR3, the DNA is TGTGCCAGCAGCCTAAGGGGGACTAGCGGGAGGGAAGAGACCCAGTACTTC. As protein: CASSLRGTSGREETQYF.